A single sample gave rise to the 27 T cell receptor beta chains below, sequenced in a study of T-cell memory formation after mild COVID-19. TCRdb re-called the 5' RACE reads through MiXCR, storing one row per CDR3 protein. The repertoire holds about 560,000 distinct CDR3 sequences, with around 16% as singletons. The specimen sequenced was PBMCs or a T cell subset sorted from them (not recorded which). The receptor source for this set is an adult woman who had mild COVID-19 (a few samples of this study predate the infection). Cell type and time point are not known.

This rearrangement joins TRBV4-1 to TRBJ2-7, with D possibly matching TRBD2 (6 bases). Trimming left V 3 bases short and J 5 bases short, with 20 bases between. The germline gives CDR1 MGHRA, CDR2 YSYEKL. This CDR3 region has 16 residues. The CDR3 spells CASSHPSGLSVDEQYF. The CDR3 coding sequence is TGCGCCAGCAGCCATCCCTCCGGACTATCTGTCGACGAGCAGTACTTC.

The chain uses TRBV15 and TRBJ2-3, with D possibly called TRBD1 or TRBD2 (5 bases each). V was clipped by 0 bases and J by 2 bases, with 9 bases between them. This CDR3 is built from 15 residues. Germline CDR1 and CDR2: LNHNV and YYDKDF (reference sequence). CDR3 sequence (DNA): TGTGCCACCAGCAGAGAGGTGGGGACCACAGATACGCAGTATTTT. This encodes CATSREVGTTDTQYF.

The chain employs TRBV7-2 and TRBJ1-3; D call uncertain. V lost 7 bases and J lost 8, with 15 bases in between. The CDR3 runs 13 residues. Per the germline V gene, CDR1 is SGHTA and CDR2 is FQGNSA. CDR3 coding DNA: TGTGCCAGCACGAGCGGTAGGGCGGACACCATATATTTT. This encodes CASTSGRADTIYF.

The count of this clonotype is one. The chain links TRBV11-2 to TRBJ1-4, with D maybe TRBD1 (5 bases). This CDR3 region has 15 residues. Germline CDR1 is SGHAT and CDR2 is FQNNGV. With 5 bases removed from V and 0 bases from J, the gap between germline ends came to 10 bases. CDR3 nucleotide sequence: TGTGCCAGCAGCCGGGGGGACTCAACTAATGAAAAACTGTTTTTT. Its translation is CASSRGDSTNEKLFF.

This clonotype was seen only a few times. The chain is built from TRBV6-2 or TRBV6-3 and TRBJ1-1, with 8 bases that match TRBD1. CDR1 and CDR2 from the germline V gene are MNHEY and SVGEGT. The CDR3 covers 15 residues. V shed 6 bases and J 1 base; nucleotides not matched to a gene: 7. CDR3 residues: CASSQIGTGNTEAFF. CDR3 bases: TGTGCCAGCAGCCAAATAGGGACAGGGAACACTGAAGCTTTCTTT.

This clonotype has just a few counts. CDR3 nucleotides: TGTGCCAGCAGTCTGGGCCCTAGGGCGGGAAACACCATATATTTT. Protein product: CASSLGPRAGNTIYF. The genes are TRBV12-3 or TRBV12-4 and TRBJ1-3; D is undetermined. V lost 5 bases and J 4 bases, leaving 15 bases between the germline ends. The CDR3 is made up of 15 amino acids.

V usage is TRBV7-9 and J usage is TRBJ2-7; TRBD1 might be the D (5 bases). V gave up 5 bases and J gave up 0 bases, with 14 bases separating them. Per germline, CDR1 SEHNR and CDR2 FQNEAQ (reference sequence). The CDR3 runs 15 residues. The CDR3 sequence is CASSHQGRSSYEQYF. The CDR3 DNA sequence: TGTGCCAGCAGCCATCAGGGAAGGAGCTCCTACGAGCAGTACTTC.

The chain employs TRBV15 and TRBJ1-3; a possible D gene is TRBD1 (5 bases). Deletions cut 1 base from V and 0 bases from J, with 13 bases between. Looked up from germline, CDR1 is LNHNV and CDR2 is YYDKDF (reference sequence). The CDR3 loop spans 17 amino acids. Here the CDR3 reads CATSRGVVRVSGNTIYF. CDR3 nucleotide sequence: TGTGCCACCAGCAGAGGAGTCGTCAGGGTCTCTGGAAACACCATATATTTT.

The V and J genes are TRBV21-1 and TRBJ2-7; TRBD1, the table's D call, lacks a check against the DNA. TRBV21-1 is flagged as a pseudogene. This CDR3 has 15 amino acids. The chain's CDR3 is CASSKGGMKAYEQNF. CDR3 nucleotides: TGTGCCAGCAGCAAAGGGGGGATGAAAGCCTACGAGCAGAACTTC.

The genes are TRBV24-1 and TRBJ2-1; D might be TRBD1 (6 bases). CDR1 and CDR2 (germline): KGHDR, SFDVKD. This CDR3 contains 13 residues. V was cut by 9 bases and J by 7 bases, with 15 bases left in between. As DNA, the CDR3 is TGTGCCACCTGTCCCGGGACACAGAATGAGCAGTTCTTC. The encoded protein is CATCPGTQNEQFF.

This clonotype was counted only a few times. V usage is TRBV2 and J usage is TRBJ1-5; no clear D. The CDR3 has 15 amino acids. V was trimmed by 4 bases and J by 0 bases, leaving 10 bases between them. CDR1 is SNHLY, CDR2 FYNNEI, per germline. The CDR3 coding sequence is TGTGCCAGCAGTGGGGCAAAGATTAGCAATCAGCCCCAGCATTTT. Protein sequence: CASSGAKISNQPQHF.

A note on this clonotype: Germline and junction disagree at one end, which may indicate a read error. The chain links TRBV7-2 to TRBJ1-1; 7 nucleotides align to TRBD1. The CDR3 is 13 residues long. In germline, CDR1 is SGHTA, CDR2 FQGNSA. The CDR3 loop reads CASSPGGFTPLPF. DNA of the CDR3: TGTGCCAGCAGCCCAGGGGGGTTCACCCCCCTTCCCTTT.

V and J are TRBV4-2 and TRBJ2-7, with 11 bases fitting TRBD2. Per the germline V gene, CDR1 is LGHNA and CDR2 is YNFKEQ. V was pared by 1 base and J by 5 bases, with 4 bases of the junction left unmatched. The CDR3 is made up of 15 amino acids. In DNA, the CDR3 is TGTGCCAGCAGCCAAGGCCTAGCGGGAGGCCACGAGCAGTACTTC. This encodes CASSQGLAGGHEQYF.

This chain links TRBV20-1 with TRBJ2-7, with D possibly matching TRBD2 (5 bases). The V gene's germline CDR1 is DFQATT and CDR2 SNEGSKA (reference sequence). CDR3 length: 16 amino acids. V lost 6 bases and J 3 bases, leaving 24 bases between the germline ends. For the CDR3, the DNA is TGCAGTGCAAAGATAAAGCGAGGGCCGGTGTACTACGAGCAGTACTTC. Its protein is CSAKIKRGPVYYEQYF.

This clonotype has just a few counts. The chain uses TRBV20-1 and TRBJ2-7; 10 bases agree with TRBD2. With 6 bases clipped from V and 2 bases from J, the junction kept 4 bases outside the gene matches. CDR3 size: 13 residues. The V gene's germline CDR1 is DFQATT and CDR2 SNEGSKA (reference sequence). As DNA, the CDR3 is TGCAGTGCCACAGCGGGAGGGGCCTACGAGCAGTACTTC. This translates into CSATAGGAYEQYF.

V gene TRBV3-1 combines with J gene TRBJ2-2; D not certain. The V gene lost 6 bases and the J gene lost 0 bases, with 8 bases spanning the gap. This CDR3 region has 14 residues. Germline-derived CDR1 and CDR2 are LGHDT and YNNKEL (reference sequence). The CDR3 sequence: CASSQSANTGELFF. The DNA of the CDR3 is TGTGCCAGCAGTCAAAGCGCGAACACCGGGGAGCTGTTTTTT.

The V and J genes are TRBV7-2 and TRBJ1-2; D uncertain. Germline V lookup: CDR1 SGHTA, CDR2 FQGNSA. The CDR3 runs to 15 residues. With 4 bases removed from V and 2 bases from J, the gap between germline ends came to 14 bases. The CDR3, as DNA: TGTGCCAGCAGCTCCGAAAGTACAAGAAACTATGGCTACACCTTC. This encodes CASSSESTRNYGYTF.

The chain combines TRBV20-1 with TRBJ2-3; tentative D call: TRBD1 (5 bases). The germline gives CDR1 DFQATT, CDR2 SNEGSKA (reference sequence). This CDR3 comprises 13 residues. Trimming shortened V by 3 bases and J by 2 bases, and 9 bases separated the two germline ends. The CDR3 reads CSASPGATDTQYF. For the CDR3, the DNA is TGCAGTGCTAGTCCTGGGGCCACAGATACGCAGTATTTT.

The chain combines TRBV12-3 or TRBV12-4 with TRBJ1-2; 7 bases are shared with TRBD1. Unmatched junction bases numbered 7, after V lost 8 bases and J lost 7 bases. There are 12 residues in the CDR3. In nucleotides, the CDR3 is TGTGCCAGCGGGACCACAGGGGTTGGCTACACCTTC. Its translation: CASGTTGVGYTF.

This clonotype turned up a few times. Its ends do not fully match the called genes, so a read error is possible. The chain joins TRBV28 to TRBJ2-2; a weak D match, TRBD1 (6 bases). The CDR3 loop spans 15 amino acids. Germline loops: CDR1 MDHEN, CDR2 SYDVKM. CDR3 bases: TGTGCCGGCAGTACCATACAGGGGAACACCGGGGAGCTGTTTTTT. As protein: CAGSTIQGNTGELFF.

This clonotype was detected many times. This chain uses TRBV5-1 with TRBJ1-4, with 7 bases identical to TRBD1. CDR1 and CDR2 (germline): SGHRS, YFSETQ. The trim removed 3 bases at V and 8 bases at J, leaving 7 bases unmatched. CDR3 length: 14 residues. The CDR3 sequence: CASSSGGAVEKLFF. The CDR3, as DNA: TGCGCCAGCAGCTCAGGGGGGGCCGTGGAAAAACTGTTTTTT.

The gene calls are TRBV4-3 and TRBJ2-2; D may be TRBD2 (6 bases). The germline V and J ends were trimmed by 0 bases and 0 bases, with 14 bases remaining between them. The CDR3 spans 18 residues. Germline V gives CDR1 LGHNA, CDR2 YSLEER. CDR3 nucleotide sequence: TGCGCCAGCAGCCAAGAACTAGGGAGGTTACCGAACACCGGGGAGCTGTTTTTT. It is translated as CASSQELGRLPNTGELFF.

V gene TRBV30 combines with J gene TRBJ2-7; D is perhaps TRBD2 (6 bases). Looked up from germline, CDR1 is GTSNPN and CDR2 is SVGIG (reference sequence). This CDR3 spans 12 amino acids. Trimming shortened V by 4 bases and J by 1 base, and 8 bases separated the two germline ends. CDR3 loop: CAWTSVSYEQYF. CDR3 nucleotides: TGTGCCTGGACTAGCGTTTCCTACGAGCAGTACTTC.

V is TRBV7-9 and J is TRBJ1-4; TRBD1 agrees at 7 bases. The CDR3 has 14 residues. Unmatched junction bases numbered 6, after V lost 5 bases and J lost 6 bases. Per the germline V gene, CDR1 is SEHNR and CDR2 is FQNEAQ (reference sequence). The CDR3 loop is CASSLRGTYEKLFF. The CDR3 nucleotides read TGTGCCAGCAGCCTCAGGGGGACATATGAAAAACTGTTTTTT. Full variable domain (missing parts from reference TRBV7-9 and TRBJ1-4): DTGVSQNPRHKITKRGQNVTFRCDPISEHNRLYWYRQTLGQGPEFLTYFQNEAQLEKSRLLSDRFSAERPKGSFSTLEIQRTEQGDSAMYLCASSLRGTYEKLFFGSGTQLSVL.

The chain is built from TRBV4-1 and TRBJ2-2; D uncertain. The germline gives CDR1 MGHRA, CDR2 YSYEKL. There are 14 residues in the CDR3. Trimming pared 4 bases from V and 3 bases from J, leaving 9 bases between. CDR3 sequence (DNA): TGCGCCAGCAGCCCGCCGACGTACACCGGGGAGCTGTTTTTT. It codes for CASSPPTYTGELFF.

This clonotype was found a few times. V and J are TRBV6-6 and TRBJ2-2; tentatively, D is TRBD2 (7 bases). With 6 bases removed from V and 7 bases from J, the gap between germline ends came to 18 bases. CDR1 is MNHNY, CDR2 SVGAGI, per germline (reference sequence). This CDR3 comprises 15 residues. Here the CDR3 DNA reads TGTGCCAGCAGCCCCTTAGGGGGGGGTGGCGGGGAGCTGTTTTTT. Residues: CASSPLGGGGGELFF.

CDR3: CASGNGYTF. In DNA form, the CDR3 reads TGTGCCAGCGGGAATGGCTACACCTTC. The chain recombines TRBV6-6 with TRBJ1-2; D is uncertain. The V end was cut by 8 bases, the J end by 6 bases, with 4 bases between. The CDR3 consists of 9 residues. Germline CDR1 is MNHNY and CDR2 is SVGAGI (reference sequence).